This entry concerns a single TCR beta chain. This sample was included in a study of T cell repertoires in MIS-A myocarditis. TCRdb keeps only in-frame clones here, not all; method: immunoSEQ multiplex PCR. Of about 10,000 clones listed, approximately 80% are singletons. CDR1 SNHLY and CDR2 FYNNEI come from the germline V gene. The ends were cut back, 8 bases at V and 7 bases at J, with 23 bases in the middle. There are 16 residues in the CDR3. Sequencing was carried out using right ventricle heart tissue obtained at autopsy. This TCR derives from a man between 18 and 35 years old with fulminant myocarditis from multisystem inflammatory syndrome in adults (MIS-A) after COVID-19. This rearrangement joins TRBV2 to TRBJ1-4; tentative D call: TRBD1 (5 bases). CDR3 in DNA: TGTGCCAGCTGGGGGGGGACTCCGGGCGGCGGTGAAAAACTGTTTTTT. Its translation: CASWGGTPGGGEKLFF.